Listed below are T cell receptor beta chains from one sample, sequenced in a study of blood T cell repertoires in COVID-19. Here immunoSEQ multiplex PCR was the method, and the copy in TCRdb shows in-frame clones only, minus some. The sample holds some 320,000 clones, approximately 89% seen once. Sequencing was done on a sample of peripheral blood. The receptors derive from a woman aged 25 to 45 who had recovered from COVID-19. Each CDR3 is given with its conserved first and last residue. The D gene is left open where the match is weak. Rows give clone size only sometimes, using once, few, many, or a class for an expanded clone.

TRBD1	once	TRBV6-5	TRBJ2-3	TGTGCCAGCATTCCGGGACAGGGGGCAGATACGCAGTATTTT	CASIPGQGADTQYF
TRBD2	NA	TRBV7-8	TRBJ2-3	TGTGCCAGCAGCGCTTCATGGGAGCGGGGGTTCGGAGATACGCAGTATTTT	CASSASWERGFGDTQYF
TRBD1	NA	TRBV7-8	TRBJ1-5	TGTGCCAGCAGCTTAGCGCTGACAGGGACGGATTATTATAGCAATCAGCCCCAGCATTTT	CASSLALTGTDYYSNQPQHF
NA	NA	TRBV11-1	TRBJ2-7	TGTGCCAGCAGCTTAGCGCTGGGGAGGGAGCAGTACTTC	CASSLALGREQYF
TRBD1	NA	TRBV18	TRBJ1-2	TGTGCCAGCTCACCACCGGGACAGGAGAGGCCCTATGGCTACACCTTC	CASSPPGQERPYGYTF
TRBD1	NA	TRBV3-1/TRBV3-2	TRBJ1-2	TGTGCCAGCAGCCCTGGGACAGAAACTGGCTACACCTTC	CASSPGTETGYTF
NA	NA	TRBV18	TRBJ1-5	TGTGCCAGCTCAACGGCGGACTTCAATCAGCCCCAGCATTTT	CASSTADFNQPQHF
NA	NA	TRBV5-4	TRBJ1-3	TGTGCCAGCAGCCTAGGAGGGAGCGGCTCTGGAAACACCATATATTTT	CASSLGGSGSGNTIYF
TRBD1	once	TRBV10-3	TRBJ1-1	TGTGCCATCAGTGGGGGCGACAGGGCCACTGAAGCTTTCTTT	CAISGGDRATEAFF
NA	NA	TRBV5-6	TRBJ1-5	TGTGCCAGCAGAGTACAGGGATCTAATCAGCCCCAGCATTTT	CASRVQGSNQPQHF
TRBD2	NA	TRBV6-5	TRBJ2-3	TGTGCCAGCAGTTACGGGACTAGCGGCACAGATACGCAGTATTTT	CASSYGTSGTDTQYF
NA	NA	TRBV18	TRBJ2-5	TGTGCCAGCTCACCACGGATAGGAGTACAAGAGACCCAGTACTTC	CASSPRIGVQETQYF
TRBD2	NA	TRBV5-1	TRBJ2-2	TGCGCCAGCAGCTTGGATCTAGCGGGGACCGGGGAGCTGTTTTTT	CASSLDLAGTGELFF
TRBD1	NA	TRBV28	TRBJ1-3	TGTGCCAGCAGTCCCGGGACAGGGGCTGGAAACACCATATATTTT	CASSPGTGAGNTIYF